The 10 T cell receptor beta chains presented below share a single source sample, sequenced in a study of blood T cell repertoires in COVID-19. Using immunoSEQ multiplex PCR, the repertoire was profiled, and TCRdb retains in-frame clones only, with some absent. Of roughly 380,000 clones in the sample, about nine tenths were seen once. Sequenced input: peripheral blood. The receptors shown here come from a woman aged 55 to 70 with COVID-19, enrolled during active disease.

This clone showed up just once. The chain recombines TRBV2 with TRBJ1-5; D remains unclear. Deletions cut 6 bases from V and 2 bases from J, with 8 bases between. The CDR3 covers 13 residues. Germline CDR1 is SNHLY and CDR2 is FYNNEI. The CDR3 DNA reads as TGTGCCAGCAGCGCTGCGGGCAATCAGCCCCAGCATTTT. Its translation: CASSAAGNQPQHF.

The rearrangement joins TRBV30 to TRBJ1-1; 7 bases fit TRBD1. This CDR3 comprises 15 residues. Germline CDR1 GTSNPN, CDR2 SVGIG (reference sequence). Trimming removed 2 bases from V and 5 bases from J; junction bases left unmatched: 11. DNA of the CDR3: TGTGCCTGGAGTCCCCCTGACAGGGCCAGGACTGAAGCTTTCTTT. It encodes CAWSPPDRARTEAFF.

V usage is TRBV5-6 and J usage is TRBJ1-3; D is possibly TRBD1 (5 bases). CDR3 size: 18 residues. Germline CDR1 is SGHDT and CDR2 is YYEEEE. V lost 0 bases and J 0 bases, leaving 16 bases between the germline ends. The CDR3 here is CASSLATGTPNSGNTIYF. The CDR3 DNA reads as TGTGCCAGCAGCTTGGCTACCGGGACTCCTAACTCTGGAAACACCATATATTTT.

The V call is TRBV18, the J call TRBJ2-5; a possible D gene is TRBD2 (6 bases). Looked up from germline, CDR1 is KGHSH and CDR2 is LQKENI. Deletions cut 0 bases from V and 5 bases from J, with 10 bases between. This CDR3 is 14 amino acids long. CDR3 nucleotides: TGTGCCAGCTCACCACCTGGCCGGGGGGAGACCCAGTACTTC. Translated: CASSPPGRGETQYF.

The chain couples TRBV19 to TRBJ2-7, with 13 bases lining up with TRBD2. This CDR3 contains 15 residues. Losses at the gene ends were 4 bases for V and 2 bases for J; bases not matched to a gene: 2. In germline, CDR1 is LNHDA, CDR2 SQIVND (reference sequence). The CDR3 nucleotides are TGTGCCAGTAGTAAGACTAGCGGGGGGCCCTACGAGCAGTACTTC. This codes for CASSKTSGGPYEQYF.

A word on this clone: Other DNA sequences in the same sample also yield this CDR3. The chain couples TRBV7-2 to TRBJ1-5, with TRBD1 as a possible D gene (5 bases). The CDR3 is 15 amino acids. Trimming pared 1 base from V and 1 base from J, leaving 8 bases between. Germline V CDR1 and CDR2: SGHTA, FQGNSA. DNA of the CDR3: TGTGCCAGCAGCTTAGTCGGGGGGAGCAATCAGCCCCAGCATTTT. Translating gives CASSLVGGSNQPQHF.

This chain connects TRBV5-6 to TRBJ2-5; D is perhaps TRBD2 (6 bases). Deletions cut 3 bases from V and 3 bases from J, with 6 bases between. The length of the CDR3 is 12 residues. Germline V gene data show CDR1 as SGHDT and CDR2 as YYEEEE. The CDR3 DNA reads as TGTGCCAGCAGCTCTAGCGAAGAGACCCAGTACTTC. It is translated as CASSSSEETQYF.

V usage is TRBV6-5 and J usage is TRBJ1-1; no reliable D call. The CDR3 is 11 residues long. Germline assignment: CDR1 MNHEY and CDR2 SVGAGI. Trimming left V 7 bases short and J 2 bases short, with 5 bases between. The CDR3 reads CASKANTEAFF. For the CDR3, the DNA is TGTGCCAGCAAAGCAAACACTGAAGCTTTCTTT.

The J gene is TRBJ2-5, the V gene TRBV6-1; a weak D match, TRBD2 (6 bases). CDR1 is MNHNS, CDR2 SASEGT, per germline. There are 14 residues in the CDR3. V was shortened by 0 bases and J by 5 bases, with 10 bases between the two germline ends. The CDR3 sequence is CASSEAGGRETQYF. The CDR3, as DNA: TGTGCCAGCAGTGAAGCCGGGGGACGGGAGACCCAGTACTTC.

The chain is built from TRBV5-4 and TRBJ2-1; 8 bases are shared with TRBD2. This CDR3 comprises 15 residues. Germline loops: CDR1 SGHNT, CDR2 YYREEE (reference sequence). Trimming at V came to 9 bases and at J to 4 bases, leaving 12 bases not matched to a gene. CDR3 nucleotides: TGTGCCATCGGATCCGGGGGGGGAGGTTACAATGAGCAGTTCTTC. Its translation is CAIGSGGGGYNEQFF.